This entry concerns a single TCR beta chain. Extracted from the samples, RNA was reverse transcribed into cDNA to serve as the sequencing template. Data came from immunoSEQ multiplex PCR; TCRdb stores just in-frame clones and leaves some out. The sample holds 110,000 to 150,000 clones, roughly three fifths seen once. These data come from a study of CD8+ T cells in alopecia areata. Germline lookup yields CDR1 GTSNPN and CDR2 SVGIG (reference sequence). The CDR3 totals 17 residues. With 0 bases clipped from V and 2 bases from J, the junction kept 11 bases outside the gene matches. This chain connects TRBV30 to TRBJ1-2; 8 bases agree with TRBD1. The TCR comes from a human donor with alopecia areata. The specimen comprised CD4+ T cells sorted from blood, sampled at week 0. The CDR3 DNA follows: TGTGCCTGGAGTGTAACGCTCCGGGACAGGCTGAACTATGGCTACACCTTC. Residues: CAWSVTLRDRLNYGYTF.